Listed below are T cell receptor beta chains from one sample, sequenced in a study of blood T cell repertoires in COVID-19. Generated by immunoSEQ multiplex PCR, the TCRdb table keeps only in-frame clones and is missing some. The data show about 71,000 clones, 80% to 90% seen once. Sequences were obtained from peripheral blood. The source is a human donor in a cohort sampled during active COVID-19. CDR3s include the opening cysteine and the closing phenylalanine or tryptophan. D genes are given only for firm matches. Size values are once, few and many counts, or a class for expanded clones, and some rows have none.

clone size: NA; D gene: NA; V gene: TRBV27; J gene: TRBJ1-4; CDR3 DNA: TGTGCCAGCAGTTCGGGAGGGGTTGGTGAAAAACTGTTTTTT; CDR3 protein: CASSSGGVGEKLFF
clone size: NA; D gene: TRBD2; V gene: TRBV7-2; J gene: TRBJ2-1; CDR3 DNA: TGTGCCAGCAGCCCCGTAGCGGGCTACAATGAGCAGTTCTTC; CDR3 protein: CASSPVAGYNEQFF
clone size: NA; D gene: TRBD2; V gene: TRBV5-1; J gene: TRBJ2-2; CDR3 DNA: TGCGCCAGCAGCTCCGGCGGGGGGTTTGTCGCCGGGGAGCTGTTTTTT; CDR3 protein: CASSSGGGFVAGELFF
clone size: NA; D gene: TRBD2; V gene: TRBV7-8; J gene: TRBJ2-1; CDR3 DNA: TGTGCCAGCAGCTTAGCGCTTGGACTAGCCGCCTACAATGAGCAGTTCTTC; CDR3 protein: CASSLALGLAAYNEQFF
clone size: NA; D gene: NA; V gene: TRBV6-5; J gene: TRBJ1-3; CDR3 DNA: TGTGCCAGCAGTTACTCCGCGGGGACCGGAAACACCATATATTTT; CDR3 protein: CASSYSAGTGNTIYF
clone size: NA; D gene: NA; V gene: TRBV2; J gene: TRBJ1-1; CDR3 DNA: TGTGCCAGCAGTGAAGACATAGGGGACATGAACACTGAAGCTTTCTTT; CDR3 protein: CASSEDIGDMNTEAFF
clone size: NA; D gene: NA; V gene: TRBV28; J gene: TRBJ2-1; CDR3 DNA: TGTGCCAGCAGTGGGGTGAGGGGGGGCTACAATGAGCAGTTCTTC; CDR3 protein: CASSGVRGGYNEQFF
clone size: NA; D gene: NA; V gene: TRBV30; J gene: TRBJ2-3; CDR3 DNA: TGTGCCTGGAGATCGTGGGGGCATACAGATACGCAGTATTTT; CDR3 protein: CAWRSWGHTDTQYF
clone size: NA; D gene: NA; V gene: TRBV28; J gene: TRBJ1-1; CDR3 DNA: TGTGCCAGCAGAAGTAGAGGCACTGAAGCTTTCTTT; CDR3 protein: CASRSRGTEAFF
clone size: NA; D gene: TRBD1; V gene: TRBV28; J gene: TRBJ2-7; CDR3 DNA: TGTGCCAGCAGCCCCCCCAGACAGGGTATGGCCTACGAGCAGTACTTC; CDR3 protein: CASSPPRQGMAYEQYF
clone size: NA; D gene: NA; V gene: TRBV27; J gene: TRBJ1-5; CDR3 DNA: TGTGCCAGCTTTCAGGGGTTAGGTCAGCCCCAGCATTTT; CDR3 protein: CASFQGLGQPQHF
clone size: NA; D gene: NA; V gene: TRBV19; J gene: TRBJ1-3; CDR3 DNA: TGTGCCAGTTCCGGACAGACGGAGATCTCTGGAAACACCATATATTTT; CDR3 protein: CASSGQTEISGNTIYF
clone size: many; D gene: NA; V gene: TRBV16; J gene: TRBJ1-5; CDR3 DNA: TGTGCCAGCAGCCAATCGCGGAGGTCCTACAATCAGCCCCAGCATTTT; CDR3 protein: CASSQSRRSYNQPQHF
clone size: NA; D gene: NA; V gene: TRBV7-8; J gene: TRBJ1-2; CDR3 DNA: TGTGCCAGCAGCTTATCGGGGGGTGGGCAGGCCTATGGCTACACCTTC; CDR3 protein: CASSLSGGGQAYGYTF
clone size: NA; D gene: TRBD2; V gene: TRBV19; J gene: TRBJ2-1; CDR3 DNA: TGTGCCAGTAGTACCCTCCCTCGCGGGAGCTTCAATGAGCAGTTCTTC; CDR3 protein: CASSTLPRGSFNEQFF
clone size: NA; D gene: TRBD1; V gene: TRBV5-1; J gene: TRBJ1-1; CDR3 DNA: TGCGCCAGCAGCTTGGCGCCGACAGGGACCTTAACTGAAGCTTTCTTT; CDR3 protein: CASSLAPTGTLTEAFF
clone size: NA; D gene: TRBD2; V gene: TRBV24-1; J gene: TRBJ2-2; CDR3 DNA: TGTGCCACCAGTGATTTTCGGGGGGGAGACACCGGGGAGCTGTTTTTT; CDR3 protein: CATSDFRGGDTGELFF
clone size: NA; D gene: NA; V gene: TRBV19; J gene: TRBJ2-1; CDR3 DNA: TGTGCCAGTAGTACCCGCCCAGGGGGGCATGAGCAGTTCTTC; CDR3 protein: CASSTRPGGHEQFF
clone size: NA; D gene: NA; V gene: TRBV19; J gene: TRBJ1-1; CDR3 DNA: TGTGCCAGTGATTATCAGGGGAAGGCGGCTGAAGCTTTCTTT; CDR3 protein: CASDYQGKAAEAFF
clone size: NA; D gene: TRBD1; V gene: TRBV11-2; J gene: TRBJ1-5; CDR3 DNA: TGTGCCAGCAGCTTAACCAGGGGGAATCAGCCCCAGCATTTT; CDR3 protein: CASSLTRGNQPQHF
clone size: few; D gene: NA; V gene: TRBV29-1; J gene: TRBJ2-5; CDR3 DNA: TGCAGCGTTGGGATTCCCGGACAGAGCCAAGAGACCCAGTACTTC; CDR3 protein: CSVGIPGQSQETQYF
clone size: once; D gene: TRBD1; V gene: TRBV30; J gene: TRBJ2-2; CDR3 DNA: TGTGCCTGGAGAGAGGGACAGGAGGACACCGGGGAGCTGTTTTTT; CDR3 protein: CAWREGQEDTGELFF
clone size: NA; D gene: NA; V gene: TRBV4-1; J gene: TRBJ1-1; CDR3 DNA: TGCGCCAGCAGCCAAGGTCGGTGGGAGGAGAACACTGAAGCTTTCTTT; CDR3 protein: CASSQGRWEENTEAFF
clone size: NA; D gene: NA; V gene: TRBV12-3/TRBV12-4; J gene: TRBJ1-1; CDR3 DNA: TGTGCCAGCACGCGGCGGTGGAGCACTGAAGCTTTCTTT; CDR3 protein: CASTRRWSTEAFF
clone size: NA; D gene: TRBD2; V gene: TRBV10-3; J gene: TRBJ2-3; CDR3 DNA: TGTGCCATCAGTGGGGCGGGAGGGCCAACAGATACGCAGTATTTT; CDR3 protein: CAISGAGGPTDTQYF
clone size: many; D gene: NA; V gene: TRBV27; J gene: TRBJ2-1; CDR3 DNA: TGTGCCAGCAGTGGGCGGGCCTCTGGCGACAATGAGCAGTTCTTC; CDR3 protein: CASSGRASGDNEQFF
clone size: NA; D gene: TRBD1; V gene: TRBV19; J gene: TRBJ2-2; CDR3 DNA: TGTGCCAGCCGGACAGGGGGCACCGGGGAGCTGTTTTTT; CDR3 protein: CASRTGGTGELFF
clone size: NA; D gene: TRBD2; V gene: TRBV4-1; J gene: TRBJ2-3; CDR3 DNA: TGCGCCAGCAGCCAAGGACTAGCGGTGACAGATACGCAGTATTTT; CDR3 protein: CASSQGLAVTDTQYF
clone size: once; D gene: TRBD1; V gene: TRBV25-1; J gene: TRBJ1-2; CDR3 DNA: TGTGCCAGCAGTGAATATGGGACAGATGCTTCTGGCTACACCTTC; CDR3 protein: CASSEYGTDASGYTF
clone size: NA; D gene: TRBD2; V gene: TRBV30; J gene: TRBJ2-5; CDR3 DNA: TGTGCCTGGAGTTGGCGGGAGAGAGGAGAGACCCAGTACTTC; CDR3 protein: CAWSWRERGETQYF
clone size: few; D gene: NA; V gene: TRBV30; J gene: TRBJ2-2; CDR3 DNA: TGTGCCTTTAGCGGCTTGAACACCGGGGAGCTGTTTTTT; CDR3 protein: CAFSGLNTGELFF
clone size: NA; D gene: TRBD2; V gene: TRBV10-2; J gene: TRBJ2-7; CDR3 DNA: TGCGCCAGCGGGAGGGATAAACTAGCGGCGGTTTACGAGCAGTACTTC; CDR3 protein: CASGRDKLAAVYEQYF
clone size: NA; D gene: TRBD1; V gene: TRBV7-9; J gene: TRBJ2-3; CDR3 DNA: TGTGCCAGCAGCCATAGGACAGGTAGCACAGATACGCAGTATTTT; CDR3 protein: CASSHRTGSTDTQYF
clone size: NA; D gene: TRBD1; V gene: TRBV29-1; J gene: TRBJ2-7; CDR3 DNA: TGCAGCGTTGAACGGGCAGCAGGGGGCTCCTACGAGCAGTACTTC; CDR3 protein: CSVERAAGGSYEQYF
clone size: NA; D gene: NA; V gene: TRBV5-1; J gene: TRBJ1-1; CDR3 DNA: TGCGCCAGCAGCTCGGGACAAGTGAACACTGAAGCTTTCTTT; CDR3 protein: CASSSGQVNTEAFF
clone size: NA; D gene: TRBD2; V gene: TRBV7-6; J gene: TRBJ2-1; CDR3 DNA: TGTGCCAGCAGCTTAGCGCCGGGACTAGCGGGGACCTCCGAGCAGTTCTTC; CDR3 protein: CASSLAPGLAGTSEQFF